The T cell receptor (beta chain) under discussion was sequenced for a study of patients with pleural tuberculosis (dated by TCRdb to 2014 to 2015). The run used an Illumina Genome Analyzer IIx. The public reads were quality trimmed at Q25 with fastp and then assembled into clones with MiXCR by TCRdb, keeping productive beta chains. Every entry covers one CDR3 protein and lists the most common genes and DNA from its rows. Across this sample there are approximately 53,000 distinct CDR3 sequences, with about 7.3% seen only once. Around 16% of the sample belongs to the ten largest clones. V is trimmed back by 6 bases and J by 3 bases, and the junction contains 9 bases that no gene match accounts for. Inclusive of the bounding cysteine and phenylalanine, the CDR3 is 15 residues long. This entry keeps only the CDR3 DNA: 45 bases, framed from base 1. This clonotype occurred many times. This receptor's antigen is unknown. Base qualities are not recorded, but no much larger clone differs from it by a single base.

The chain joins TRBV12-3 or TRBV12-4 to TRBJ2-7, with 9 central nucleotides matching TRBD1. This receptor was taken from a human donor with pleural tuberculosis. The nucleotide sequence is given as TGTGCCAGCAGAACCGGGACAGGGAATTTCTACGAGCAGTACTTC. Translated, this gives CASRTGTGNFYEQYF.